A single sample gave rise to the 2 T cell receptor beta chains below, sequenced in a study of a mutant IDH1 vaccine in newly diagnosed glioma. As to time point: week 47, end of study. In the vaccine, a single dose held 300 ug of the mutant IDH1 20-mer peptide, along with topical imiquimod. Some clones are missing from TCRdb's copy, which holds only in-frame ones; the method was immunoSEQ multiplex PCR. The sample carries about 67,000 clones, 80% to 85% recorded once. Antigen specificity for these receptors is unknown. Sequenced here: PBMCs, sampled from a glioma patient whose treatment included an IDH1 peptide vaccine. The source of these receptors is a man aged 25 to 40 with glioma.

This clone was seen more than once but under ten times. J is TRBJ1-1 and V is TRBV7-9, with 10 bases matching TRBD1. This CDR3 region has 17 residues. The J segment lost 5 bases and the V segment lost 5 bases, leaving 14 bases of the junction unmatched. Germline V gives CDR1 SEHNR, CDR2 FQNEAQ (reference sequence). The CDR3 region has the DNA TGTGCCAGCAGCAGGGGGACAGGGGCCACTATGGGGACTGAAGCTTTCTTT. Protein: CASSRGTGATMGTEAFF.

This clone was recorded only once. The gene calls are TRBV6-1 and TRBJ1-1, with 7 positions matching TRBD1. The germline gives CDR1 MNHNS, CDR2 SASEGT. The CDR3 has 14 amino acids. The V gene end was trimmed by 5 bases and the J gene end by 4 bases; junction bases not matched to a gene: 7. The CDR3 bases are TGTGCCAGCAGTTTATGGGACAGAGGCACTGAAGCTTTCTTT. Its translation: CASSLWDRGTEAFF.